This T cell receptor beta chain was profiled in a study of T cell changes during pregnancy in multiple sclerosis. Measured with immunoSEQ multiplex PCR; TCRdb has only the in-frame clones, and not every one. The data show some 30,000 clones, roughly 89% seen once. The length of the CDR3 is 15 residues. Trimming stripped 1 base from V and 3 bases from J, with 12 bases between. CDR1 MNHEY and CDR2 SMNVEV come from the germline V gene (reference sequence). The chain couples TRBV27 to TRBJ1-1, with D hard to call. Material: CD8+ T cells from peripheral blood mononuclear cells, obtained before pregnancy. This clonotype was obtained from a female donor with multiple sclerosis, enrolled in a pregnancy study. The CDR3 region is CASSLFATADTEAFF. CDR3 nucleotide sequence: TGTGCCAGCAGTTTATTTGCGACCGCGGACACTGAAGCTTTCTTT.